Shown below are 30 T cell receptor beta chains from a single sample sequenced in a study of blood T cell repertoires in COVID-19. The table came from immunoSEQ multiplex PCR; TCRdb's copy has only in-frame clones and leaves some out. Here the sample spans around 300,000 clones, 70% to 90% being singletons. The sequenced sample was PBMCs or T cells enriched from blood (not recorded which). The receptors were gathered from an older woman in a cohort exposed to, infected with or recovered from COVID-19 (not recorded which).

This rearrangement joins TRBV7-6 to TRBJ2-1; 13 nucleotides match TRBD2. V trimming: 2 bases; J trimming: 7 bases; junction bases outside the gene matches: 5. Germline V gene sequence: CDR1 SGHVS, CDR2 FNYEAQ. CDR3 length equals 16 residues. CDR3 sequence reads: CASSLPLAGGPNEQFF. As DNA, the CDR3 is TGTGCCAGCAGCTTACCACTAGCGGGAGGGCCGAATGAGCAGTTCTTC.

The chain links TRBV5-1 to TRBJ2-2, with TRBD1 matching 8 bases. The length of the CDR3 is 15 residues. V was clipped by 2 bases and J by 4 bases; unmatched bases: 4. Germline CDR1 is SGHRS and CDR2 is YFSETQ. The CDR3 DNA is TGCGCCAGCAGCTTCGGACAGGGACTCACCGGGGAGCTGTTTTTT. As protein: CASSFGQGLTGELFF.

The genes are TRBV7-2 and TRBJ2-2; the match to TRBD2 covers 10 bases. Germline CDR1 SGHTA, CDR2 FQGNSA. The CDR3 runs 16 residues. V trimming: 4 bases; J trimming: 1 base; junction bases outside the gene matches: 3. The CDR3 nucleotides are TGTGCCAGCAGCTATACTAGCGGGGTGAACACCGGGGAGCTGTTTTTT. Encoded protein: CASSYTSGVNTGELFF. The variable domain in full, with the rest retrieved from reference TRBV7-2 and TRBJ2-2, is GAGVSQSPSNKVTEKGKDVELRCDPISGHTALYWYRQSLGQGLEFLIYFQGNSAPDKSGLPSDRFSAERTGGSVSTLTIQRTQQEDSAVYLCASSYTSGVNTGELFFGEGSRLTVL.

The DNA for the CDR3 is TGTGCCTGGAGGCCTACTAGCGGGAGGAGAGATACGCAGTATTTT. This gives the protein CAWRPTSGRRDTQYF. J is TRBJ2-3 and V is TRBV30; 12 nucleotides match TRBD2. V was clipped by 3 bases and J by 5 bases; unmatched bases: 6. The germline V gene has CDR1 GTSNPN and CDR2 SVGIG (reference sequence). The CDR3 has 15 amino acids.

This chain joins TRBV2 and TRBJ2-5; D is undetermined. Germline V CDR1 and CDR2: SNHLY, FYNNEI. The CDR3 runs 14 residues. Trimming shortened V by 5 bases and J by 2 bases, and 12 bases separated the two germline ends. The CDR3 nucleotides are TGTGCCAGCAGTCCAGGTGGAATACAAGAGACCCAGTACTTC. As protein: CASSPGGIQETQYF.

The table lists this clone with a count of one. The chain has TRBV5-1 and TRBJ2-2; the match to TRBD2 covers 7 bases. The germline gives CDR1 SGHRS, CDR2 YFSETQ. CDR3 length: 15 amino acids. V lost 3 bases and J lost 2; bases outside the gene matches: 4. Here the CDR3 DNA reads TGCGCCAGCAGCTGGCGGGACTATAACACCGGGGAGCTGTTTTTT. This translates into CASSWRDYNTGELFF.

V usage is TRBV5-6 and J usage is TRBJ2-1; 9 nucleotides line up with TRBD2. V lost 1 base, J lost 8 bases, and 7 bases stayed unmatched. Germline CDR1 is SGHDT and CDR2 is YYEEEE. The CDR3 extends over 15 amino acids. CDR3 amino acids: CASSLISGRGYEQFF. CDR3 DNA sequence: TGTGCCAGCAGCTTGATTAGCGGGAGAGGGTATGAGCAGTTCTTC.

The chain has TRBV3-1 (or the pseudogene TRBV3-2) and TRBJ1-4, with 8 bases aligning to TRBD1. The germline gives CDR1 LGHDT, CDR2 YNNKEL (reference sequence). V was clipped by 1 base and J by 4 bases; unmatched bases: 8. The CDR3 length is 17 residues. The CDR3 DNA reads as TGTGCCAGCAGCCAAGGTCCAGACAGGGGCCTTAATGAAAAACTGTTTTTT. Translation: CASSQGPDRGLNEKLFF.

Worth noting for this clone: The junction departs from the called germline gene at one end, perhaps through a read error. J is TRBJ2-7 and V is TRBV30, with 11 positions matching TRBD2. This CDR3 is 13 amino acids long. Germline CDR1 and CDR2: GTSNPN and SVGIG (reference sequence). CDR3 amino acids: CAWTGTSGFRMNF. The CDR3 DNA follows: TGTGCCTGGACCGGGACTAGCGGTTTTAGGATGAACTTC.

This chain links TRBV28 with TRBJ2-7; 8 nucleotides line up with TRBD1. The CDR3 runs to 15 residues. Losses at the gene ends were 6 bases for V and 4 bases for J; bases not matched to a gene: 11. Germline V gene lookup returns CDR1 MDHEN and CDR2 SYDVKM. The CDR3 region has the DNA TGTGCCAGCAGATCCCCCGGGACAGGTTCTTACGAGCAGTACTTC. It encodes CASRSPGTGSYEQYF.

The chain links TRBV7-2 to TRBJ2-1, with 11 bases aligning to TRBD2. V dropped 0 bases and J dropped 4; count of bases not matched to a gene: 5. CDR1 is SGHTA, CDR2 FQGNSA, per germline. The CDR3 spans 17 residues. CDR3 nucleotides: TGTGCCAGCAGCTTAGCCCTGACTAGCGGGGTATACAATGAGCAGTTCTTC. Translated: CASSLALTSGVYNEQFF.

This sequence joins TRBV5-4 and TRBJ1-2; D is uncertain. The CDR3 has 13 amino acids. The germline CDR1 and CDR2 sequences are SGHNT and YYREEE (reference sequence). V lost 0 bases and J 7 bases, leaving 10 bases between the germline ends. CDR3 sequence: CASSLVLEGGYTF. The CDR3 DNA reads TGTGCCAGCAGCTTGGTTTTGGAGGGTGGCTACACCTTC.

This chain uses TRBV11-3 with TRBJ2-2; 8 positions match TRBD2. This CDR3 comprises 17 residues. With V trimmed by 5 bases and J by 1 base, 9 bases remained unmatched. Germline CDR1 reads SGHNT; CDR2 reads YENEEA. The CDR3 region has the DNA TGTGCCAGCAGCCTATACCCGACTAGCGTGAACACCGGGGAGCTGTTTTTT. Translation: CASSLYPTSVNTGELFF.

V usage is TRBV24-1 and J usage is TRBJ1-4, with 7 bases aligning to TRBD1. CDR3 length equals 18 residues. After removal of 3 bases from V and 0 bases from J, the junction contained 9 bases not matched to a gene. The germline V gene has CDR1 KGHDR and CDR2 SFDVKD. The CDR3: CATSDGIGTAATNEKLFF. The CDR3 DNA reads TGTGCCACCAGTGATGGAATAGGGACAGCTGCAACTAATGAAAAACTGTTTTTT.

The chain recombines TRBV21-1 with TRBJ2-1; TRBD2 is the table's D call and was not checked against the DNA. TRBV21-1 is tagged as a pseudogene. The CDR3 is made up of 20 amino acids. CDR3 loop: CASSTRSRLAGVGKYNEQFF. The DNA for the CDR3 is TGTGCCAGCAGCACCCGATCTCGACTAGCGGGAGTCGGGAAATACAATGAGCAGTTCTTC.

The chain combines TRBV7-3 with TRBJ2-2; 8 bases fit TRBD2. The length of the CDR3 is 16 residues. The V segment lost 5 bases and the J segment 1 base; nucleotides outside the gene matches: 6. Germline V lookup: CDR1 SGHTA, CDR2 FQGTGA. In DNA form, the CDR3 reads TGTGCCAGCAGCATCACAGCGGGAGTGAACACCGGGGAGCTGTTTTTT. It is translated as CASSITAGVNTGELFF. Looking up the rest from reference TRBV7-3 and TRBJ2-2 gives the full variable domain: GAGVSQTPSNKVTEKGKYVELRCDPISGHTALYWYRQSLGQGPEFLIYFQGTGAADDSGLPNDRFFAVRPEGSVSTLKIQRTERGDSAVYLCASSITAGVNTGELFFGEGSRLTVL.

This clone was detected once. The sample holds other DNA sequences that translate to the same CDR3. The V gene is TRBV19, the J gene TRBJ2-2; a weak D match, TRBD2 (5 bases). The CDR3 spans 12 residues. The V end was cut by 1 base, the J end by 8 bases, with 5 bases between. The germline CDR1 and CDR2 sequences are LNHDA and SQIVND (reference sequence). The CDR3 bases are TGTGCCAGTAGTATAGCGGGGGGGGAGCTGTTTTTT. Translating gives CASSIAGGELFF.

The chain couples TRBV19 to TRBJ2-3; 8 nucleotides line up with TRBD1. This CDR3 contains 14 residues. CDR1 is LNHDA, CDR2 SQIVND, per germline (reference sequence). The V segment lost 9 bases and the J segment 2 bases; nucleotides outside the gene matches: 7. This chain's CDR3 is CARIDRGFTDTQYF. The CDR3 DNA is TGTGCCAGGATTGACAGGGGCTTCACAGATACGCAGTATTTT.

CDR3 loop: CASGSAGWYGYTF. In DNA, the CDR3 is TGCGCCAGCGGCTCGGCAGGATGGTACGGCTACACCTTC. The chain uses TRBV5-1 and TRBJ1-2; D is ambiguous. Between the trimmed V and J ends, which lost 7 bases and 8 bases, there was a span of 18 bases. Germline V gene lookup returns CDR1 SGHRS and CDR2 YFSETQ. This CDR3 has 13 amino acids.

The chain combines TRBV4-1 with TRBJ2-1; D unclear. CDR3 size: 11 residues. V was pared by 4 bases and J by 9 bases, with 7 bases between. CDR1 MGHRA and CDR2 YSYEKL come from the germline V gene. The chain's CDR3 is CASSLRLEQFF. The CDR3 DNA reads as TGCGCCAGCAGCCTCAGGCTTGAGCAGTTCTTC.

This clone has just one count. V and J are TRBV18 and TRBJ2-7; no clear D gene. The germline V and J ends were trimmed by 3 bases and 3 bases, with 12 bases remaining between them. The CDR3 is 14 amino acids. Germline V lookup: CDR1 KGHSH, CDR2 LQKENI. As DNA, the CDR3 is TGTGCCAGCTCACCCGACGACTCTAACTACGAGCAGTACTTC. Translation: CASSPDDSNYEQYF.

The rearrangement uses TRBV2 and TRBJ1-3, with D tentatively TRBD1 (5 bases). This CDR3 region has 15 residues. Germline V CDR1 and CDR2: SNHLY, FYNNEI. Trimming shortened V by 2 bases and J by 4 bases, and 12 bases separated the two germline ends. The CDR3 DNA follows: TGTGCCAGCAGTGAATTCAGGGTTCCCGGAAACACCATATATTTT. Encoded protein: CASSEFRVPGNTIYF.

In nucleotides, the CDR3 is TGTGCCAGCAGCTACCGGGACAGGGCGACTAGCGGTGCCTACGAGCAGTACTTC. This gives the protein CASSYRDRATSGAYEQYF. The chain carries TRBV21-1 and TRBJ2-7; TRBD2 is the table's D call and was not checked against the DNA. TRBV21-1 has pseudogene status. The CDR3 is made up of 18 amino acids.

The chain combines TRBV6-1 with TRBJ1-3; TRBD1 agrees at 10 bases. V lost 2 bases and J lost 5; bases outside the gene matches: 12. CDR1 MNHNS and CDR2 SASEGT come from the germline V gene. CDR3 length: 18 residues. CDR3 DNA: TGTGCCAGCAGTGAAAGTGTGACAGGGGGCGGCTTTCGAAACACCATATATTTT. This translates into CASSESVTGGGFRNTIYF.

This clone was seen a single time. J is TRBJ1-1 and V is TRBV11-2, with unresolved D. The CDR3 loop spans 16 amino acids. The V gene lost 0 bases and the J gene lost 1 base, with 12 bases spanning the gap. CDR1 and CDR2 from the germline V gene are SGHAT and FQNNGV. CDR3 sequence: CASSLDPARGNTEAFF. CDR3 nucleotide sequence: TGTGCCAGCAGCTTAGACCCCGCCCGGGGGAACACTGAAGCTTTCTTT.

The genes are TRBV5-6 and TRBJ1-5; D is undetermined. Deletions cut 1 base from V and 4 bases from J, with 12 bases between. This CDR3 is 15 amino acids long. Germline assignment: CDR1 SGHDT and CDR2 YYEEEE. The CDR3 bases are TGTGCCAGCAGCTTGTCCGGGTGGCAAAATCAGCCCCAGCATTTT. Translated, it gives CASSLSGWQNQPQHF. Together with reference TRBV5-6 and TRBJ1-5, the CDR3 gives the full variable domain: DAGVTQSPTHLIKTRGQQVTLRCSPKSGHDTVSWYQQALGQGPQFIFQYYEEEERQRGNFPDRFSGHQFPNYSSELNVNALLLGDSALYLCASSLSGWQNQPQHFGDGTRLSIL.

The J gene is TRBJ2-2, the V gene TRBV6-4; 7 bases agree with TRBD1. CDR1 MRHNA and CDR2 SNTAGT come from the germline V gene. The V segment lost 8 bases and the J segment 6 bases; nucleotides outside the gene matches: 9. The CDR3 sequence is 14 residues long. The CDR3, as DNA: TGTGCCAGCCGATATGGACAGGCTGCCGGGGAGCTGTTTTTT. Its protein product is CASRYGQAAGELFF.

This chain connects TRBV7-8 to TRBJ2-7; 9 bases fit TRBD2. V shed 5 bases and J 6 bases; nucleotides not matched to a gene: 14. The CDR3 totals 16 residues. In germline, CDR1 is SGHVS, CDR2 FQNEAQ. The CDR3 region is CASSPVASGTNVEQYF. In DNA form, the CDR3 reads TGTGCCAGCAGCCCCGTGGCTAGCGGGACTAACGTCGAGCAGTACTTC. Looking up the rest from reference TRBV7-8 and TRBJ2-7 gives the full variable domain: GAGVSQSPRYKVAKRGQDVALRCDPISGHVSLFWYQQALGQGPEFLTYFQNEAQLDKSGLPSDRFFAERPEGSVSTLKIQRTQQEDSAVYLCASSPVASGTNVEQYFGPGTRLTVT.

The chain uses TRBV18 and TRBJ2-3, with D perhaps TRBD2 (6 bases). Trimming took 2 bases from V and 6 from J, leaving 15 bases between them. The CDR3 spans 15 residues. Germline lookup yields CDR1 KGHSH and CDR2 LQKENI. CDR3 bases: TGTGCCAGCTCACCAGATAGCCGGAGGGTTGATACGCAGTATTTT. Its protein product is CASSPDSRRVDTQYF.

This clone was counted only a few times. This chain uses TRBV11-3 with TRBJ2-1; the match to TRBD2 covers 9 bases. The germline gives CDR1 SGHNT, CDR2 YENEEA. V lost 1 base, J lost 6 bases, and 4 bases stayed unmatched. The CDR3 totals 15 residues. As DNA, the CDR3 is TGTGCCAGCAGCTTAGTAGCGGGGGAGGGCAATGAGCAGTTCTTC. Its protein is CASSLVAGEGNEQFF.